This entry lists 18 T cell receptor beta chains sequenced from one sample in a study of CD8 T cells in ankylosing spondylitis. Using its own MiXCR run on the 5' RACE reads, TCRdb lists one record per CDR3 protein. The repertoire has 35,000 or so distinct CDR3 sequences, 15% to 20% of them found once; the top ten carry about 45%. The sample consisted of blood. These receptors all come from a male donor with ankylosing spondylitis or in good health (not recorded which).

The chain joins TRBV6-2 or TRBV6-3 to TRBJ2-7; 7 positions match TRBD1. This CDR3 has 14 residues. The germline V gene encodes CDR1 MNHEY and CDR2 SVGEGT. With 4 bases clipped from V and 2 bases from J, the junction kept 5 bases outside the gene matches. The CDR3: CASSFLGQAYEQYF. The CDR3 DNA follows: TGTGCCAGCAGTTTCCTCGGACAGGCCTACGAGCAGTACTTC.

The CDR3 sequence is CASSQRNSRTNEKLFF. CDR3 coding DNA: TGCGCCAGCAGCCAGAGGAACAGCCGAACAAATGAAAAACTGTTTTTT. The rearrangement uses TRBV4-3 and TRBJ1-4; no definite D call. The CDR3 is made up of 16 amino acids. Trimming took off 3 bases at V and 5 bases at J, with 16 bases between the two ends. Germline values: CDR1 LGHNA, CDR2 YSLEER.

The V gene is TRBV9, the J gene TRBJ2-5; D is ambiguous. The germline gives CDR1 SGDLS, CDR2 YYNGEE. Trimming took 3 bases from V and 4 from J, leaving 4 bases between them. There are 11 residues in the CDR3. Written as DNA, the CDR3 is TGTGCCAGCAGCGCCGGAGAGACCCAGTACTTC. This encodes CASSAGETQYF. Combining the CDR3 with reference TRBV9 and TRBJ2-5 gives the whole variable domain DSGVTQTPKHLITATGQRVTLRCSPRSGDLSVYWYQQSLDQGLQFLIQYYNGEERAKGNILERFSAQQFPDLHSELNLSSLELGDSALYFCASSAGETQYFGPGTRLLVL.

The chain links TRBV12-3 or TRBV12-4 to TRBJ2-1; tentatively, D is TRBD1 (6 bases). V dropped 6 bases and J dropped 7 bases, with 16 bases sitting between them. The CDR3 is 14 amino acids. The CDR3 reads CASRTRGRWNEQFF. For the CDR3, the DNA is TGTGCCAGCAGGACCAGGGGCCGGTGGAATGAGCAGTTCTTC.

CDR3 region: CASSVQGNNQPQHF. CDR3 coding DNA: TGTGCCAGCAGTGTACAGGGGAACAATCAGCCCCAGCATTTT. The rearrangement links TRBV2 to TRBJ1-5, with 7 bases matching TRBD1. The CDR3 consists of 14 residues. CDR1 and CDR2 from the germline V gene are SNHLY and FYNNEI. V lost 4 bases to trimming and J lost 3 bases; unmatched junction nucleotides: 3.

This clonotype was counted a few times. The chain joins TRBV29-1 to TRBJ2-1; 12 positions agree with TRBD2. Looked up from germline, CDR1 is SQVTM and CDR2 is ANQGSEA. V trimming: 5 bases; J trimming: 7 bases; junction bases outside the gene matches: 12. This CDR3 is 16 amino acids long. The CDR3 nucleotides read TGCAGCGTTTCTTACTCGACTAGCGGGGGTAGGAATGAGCAGTTCTTC. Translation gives CSVSYSTSGGRNEQFF.

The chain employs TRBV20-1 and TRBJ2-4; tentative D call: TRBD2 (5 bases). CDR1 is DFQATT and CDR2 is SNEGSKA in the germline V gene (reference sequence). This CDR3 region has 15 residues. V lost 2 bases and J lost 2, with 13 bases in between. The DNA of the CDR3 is TGCAGTGCTAGAACCTGGCGGGTTTCCAAAAACATTCAGTACTTC. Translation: CSARTWRVSKNIQYF.

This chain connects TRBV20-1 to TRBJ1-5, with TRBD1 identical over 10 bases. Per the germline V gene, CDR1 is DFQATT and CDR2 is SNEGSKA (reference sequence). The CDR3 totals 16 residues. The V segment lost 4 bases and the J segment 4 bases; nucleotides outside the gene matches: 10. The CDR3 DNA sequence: TGCAGTGCTACCCAACGGACAGGGGGTTGGAATCAGCCCCAGCATTTT. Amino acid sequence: CSATQRTGGWNQPQHF.

The CDR3 spells CASTRRGTEAFF. The CDR3 DNA is TGTGCCAGCACTAGACGGGGCACTGAAGCTTTCTTT. The chain uses TRBV2 and TRBJ1-1; D ambiguous. The V gene's germline CDR1 is SNHLY and CDR2 FYNNEI. Trimming removed 7 bases from V and 4 bases from J, with 10 bases in between. There are 12 residues in the CDR3.

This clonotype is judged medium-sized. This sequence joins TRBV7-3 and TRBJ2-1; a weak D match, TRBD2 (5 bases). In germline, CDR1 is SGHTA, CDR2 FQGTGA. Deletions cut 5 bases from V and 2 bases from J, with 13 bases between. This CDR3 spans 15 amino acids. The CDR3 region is CASSPWYGAYNEQFF. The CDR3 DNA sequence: TGTGCCAGCAGCCCCTGGTACGGGGCCTACAATGAGCAGTTCTTC.

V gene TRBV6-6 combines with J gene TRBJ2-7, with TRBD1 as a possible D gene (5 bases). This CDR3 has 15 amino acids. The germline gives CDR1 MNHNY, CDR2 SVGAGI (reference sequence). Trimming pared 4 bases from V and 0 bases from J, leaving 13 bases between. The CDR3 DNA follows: TGTGCCAGCAGTTCCCCTACAGGCTCCTCCTACGAGCAGTACGTC. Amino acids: CASSSPTGSSYEQYV.

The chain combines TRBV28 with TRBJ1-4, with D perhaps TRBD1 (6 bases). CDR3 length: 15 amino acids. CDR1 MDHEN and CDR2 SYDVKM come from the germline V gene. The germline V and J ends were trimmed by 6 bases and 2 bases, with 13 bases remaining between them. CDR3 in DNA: TGTGCCAGCAGGGGGGGGGGCTCGACTAATGAAAAACTGTTTTTT. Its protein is CASRGGGSTNEKLFF.

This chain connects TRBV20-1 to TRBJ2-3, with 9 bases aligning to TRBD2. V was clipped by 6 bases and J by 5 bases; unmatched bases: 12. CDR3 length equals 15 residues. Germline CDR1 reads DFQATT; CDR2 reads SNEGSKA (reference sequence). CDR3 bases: TGCAGTGCGGAGTCGCATAGCGGGAGTATAGATACGCAGTATTTT. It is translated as CSAESHSGSIDTQYF.

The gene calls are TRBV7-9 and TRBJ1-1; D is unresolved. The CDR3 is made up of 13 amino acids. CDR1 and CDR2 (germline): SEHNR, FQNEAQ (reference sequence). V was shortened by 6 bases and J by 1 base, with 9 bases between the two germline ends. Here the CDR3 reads CASRKMQNTEAFF. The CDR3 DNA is TGTGCCAGCAGAAAAATGCAGAACACTGAAGCTTTCTTT.

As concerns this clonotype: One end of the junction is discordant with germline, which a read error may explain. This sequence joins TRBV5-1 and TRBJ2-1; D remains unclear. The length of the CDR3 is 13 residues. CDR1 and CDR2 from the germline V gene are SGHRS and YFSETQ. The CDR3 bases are TGCGCCAGCAGCTTACTTTTTGGGAATGAGCAGTTTTTC. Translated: CASSLLFGNEQFF.

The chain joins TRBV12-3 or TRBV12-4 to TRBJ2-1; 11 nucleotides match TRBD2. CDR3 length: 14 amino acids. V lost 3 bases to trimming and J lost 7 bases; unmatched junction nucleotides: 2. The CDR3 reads CASSFSGGVNEQFF. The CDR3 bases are TGTGCCAGCAGTTTTAGCGGGGGGGTTAATGAGCAGTTCTTC.

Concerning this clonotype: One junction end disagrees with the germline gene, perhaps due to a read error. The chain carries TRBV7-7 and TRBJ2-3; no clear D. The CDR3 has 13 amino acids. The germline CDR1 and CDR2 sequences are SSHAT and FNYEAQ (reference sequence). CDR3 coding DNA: TGTGCTAGCAGCTTGGGTTACACAGATACGCAGTATTTT. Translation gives CASSLGYTDTQYF.

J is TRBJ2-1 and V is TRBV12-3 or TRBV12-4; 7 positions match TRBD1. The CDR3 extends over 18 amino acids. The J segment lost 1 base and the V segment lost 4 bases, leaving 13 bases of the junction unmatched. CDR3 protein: CASSSRGPTGSSYNEQFF. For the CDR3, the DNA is TGTGCCAGCAGTTCCCGTGGCCCGACAGGGTCTTCCTACAATGAGCAGTTCTTC.